This T cell receptor (beta chain) was retrieved from a study of Ad26.COV2.S vaccination and SARS-CoV-2 variants. Trimming removed 3 bases at V and 6 bases at J, with 6 bases between. This CDR3 is built from 12 residues. From germline, CDR1 is MNHNS and CDR2 SASEGT. A note on this clone: Its target is not known.

Data came from immunoSEQ multiplex PCR; TCRdb stores just in-frame clones and leaves some out. The sample consists of just over 350,000 clones, about 91% of them appearing once. Broader study findings: In TCR breadth and depth analyses, total T cell responses may have been underestimated. Vaccinees and placebo recipients showed similar non-spike TCR breadth. Considerable breadth of spike-specific CD8+ and CD4+ T cell responses has reportedly been documented following vaccination. The placebo group had lower spike-specific TCR breadth than the vaccine recipients did.

The sequences come from peripheral blood, collected after recovery from COVID-19. The receptor was isolated from a human donor who had recovered from COVID-19. V is TRBV6-1 and J is TRBJ1-5, with D unresolved. The CDR3 DNA is TGTGCCAGCAGTGATTCATTTCAGCCCCAGCATTTT. Its protein product is CASSDSFQPQHF.